These 6 T cell receptor beta chains share one sample of origin, sequenced in a study of blood T cell repertoires in COVID-19. Sequencing used immunoSEQ multiplex PCR; TCRdb keeps in-frame clones, though not all of them. The data hold about 280,000 clones, with roughly 80% observed a single time. The specimen was PBMCs or T cells enriched from blood (not recorded which). These TCRs come from a man between 35 and 55 years old who had been exposed to COVID-19.

The gene calls are TRBV7-9 and TRBJ2-1, with unresolved D. V lost 7 bases and J 6 bases, leaving 7 bases between the germline ends. The CDR3 has 11 amino acids. Looked up from germline, CDR1 is SEHNR and CDR2 is FQNEAQ (reference sequence). The CDR3 is CASIDGNEQFF. The DNA of the CDR3 is TGTGCCAGCATAGATGGCAATGAGCAGTTCTTC.

The rearrangement links TRBV12-3 or TRBV12-4 to TRBJ1-5, with no clear D. The length of the CDR3 is 13 residues. V was cut by 3 bases and J by 7 bases, with 10 bases left in between. CDR3 in amino acids: CASSLLGEQPQHF. The DNA of the CDR3 is TGTGCCAGCAGTTTGTTAGGAGAACAGCCCCAGCATTTT.

V gene TRBV11-2 combines with J gene TRBJ2-3, with a weak D call TRBD2 (7 bases). CDR3 size: 15 residues. Per the germline V gene, CDR1 is SGHAT and CDR2 is FQNNGV. V shed 2 bases and J shed 0 bases, with 9 bases lying between them. In DNA form, the CDR3 reads TGTGCCAGCAGCTTAAGGGGGGGAAGCACAGATACGCAGTATTTT. Translating it yields CASSLRGGSTDTQYF. The whole variable domain, remainder taken from reference TRBV11-2 and TRBJ2-3, is EAGVAQSPRYKIIEKRQSVAFWCNPISGHATLYWYQQILGQGPKLLIQFQNNGVVDDSQLPKDRFSAERLKGVDSTLKIQPAKLEDSAVYLCASSLRGGSTDTQYFGPGTRLTVL.

V gene TRBV30 combines with J gene TRBJ2-2; 15 nucleotides agree with TRBD2. The CDR3 is 17 residues long. Trimming at V came to 1 base and at J to 7 bases, leaving 7 bases not matched to a gene. Germline loops: CDR1 GTSNPN, CDR2 SVGIG (reference sequence). DNA of the CDR3: TGTGCCTGGAGTGACGGACTAGCGGGAGGGCCTGGCGGGGAGCTGTTTTTT. It encodes CAWSDGLAGGPGGELFF.

This chain uses TRBV7-9 with TRBJ2-1, with 7 bases fitting TRBD1. The V gene end was trimmed by 6 bases and the J gene end by 1 base; junction bases not matched to a gene: 9. The germline CDR1 and CDR2 sequences are SEHNR and FQNEAQ (reference sequence). The CDR3 loop spans 16 amino acids. CDR3 protein: CASRSNRGPSYNEQFF. The CDR3 DNA follows: TGTGCCAGCAGGTCTAACAGGGGTCCATCCTACAATGAGCAGTTCTTC.

The chain uses TRBV11-2 and TRBJ1-3, with unresolved D. V was shortened by 8 bases and J by 0 bases, with 11 bases between the two germline ends. The CDR3 runs 14 residues. CDR1 and CDR2 (germline): SGHAT, FQNNGV. In nucleotides, the CDR3 is TGTGCCAGCTGGCGGTTGGTCTCTGGAAACACCATATATTTT. Amino acids: CASWRLVSGNTIYF.